Presented here are 26 T cell receptor beta chains from one specimen sequenced in a study of blood T cell repertoires in COVID-19. Profiled with immunoSEQ multiplex PCR; TCRdb holds only in-frame clones, not every one. The sample carries a few hundred thousand clones, over 75% recorded once. The sequencing input was PBMCs or T cells enriched from blood (not recorded which). Receptors were obtained from a woman aged 40 to 50 who had recovered from COVID-19.

This rearrangement joins TRBV5-4 to TRBJ1-5, with 7 bases matching TRBD1. CDR1 is SGHNT and CDR2 is YYREEE in the germline V gene (reference sequence). The CDR3 spans 14 residues. V shed 1 base and J 6 bases; nucleotides not matched to a gene: 4. The CDR3 region is CASSLYTGAQPQHF. The CDR3 DNA follows: TGTGCCAGCAGCTTGTATACAGGGGCTCAGCCCCAGCATTTT.

This clone was found once. This chain uses TRBV19 with TRBJ1-3; TRBD1 matches 9 bases. The CDR3 loop spans 16 amino acids. After removal of 7 bases from V and 4 bases from J, the junction contained 11 bases not matched to a gene. Germline V lookup: CDR1 LNHDA, CDR2 SQIVND (reference sequence). The CDR3 spells CASIGGLGTGGNTIYF. In DNA form, the CDR3 reads TGTGCCAGTATTGGAGGACTGGGGACAGGGGGAAACACCATATATTTT.

This clone was counted only a few times. The rearrangement joins TRBV7-9 to TRBJ2-7, with 7 bases aligning to TRBD1. Germline loops: CDR1 SEHNR, CDR2 FQNEAQ (reference sequence). CDR3 length: 15 amino acids. The V gene end was trimmed by 4 bases and the J gene end by 6 bases; junction bases not matched to a gene: 12. CDR3 sequence reads: CASSSSDRRPSEQYF. DNA for the CDR3: TGTGCCAGCAGCTCTTCGGACAGGCGTCCAAGCGAGCAGTACTTC. The whole variable domain, filled in from reference TRBV7-9 and TRBJ2-7, reads DTGVSQNPRHKITKRGQNVTFRCDPISEHNRLYWYRQTLGQGPEFLTYFQNEAQLEKSRLLSDRFSAERPKGSFSTLEIQRTEQGDSAMYLCASSSSDRRPSEQYFGPGTRLTVT.

This sequence joins TRBV2 and TRBJ2-1; 7 positions match TRBD2. Losses at the gene ends were 0 bases for V and 0 bases for J; bases not matched to a gene: 5. The CDR3 is 17 residues long. Germline loops: CDR1 SNHLY, CDR2 FYNNEI. In DNA, the CDR3 is TGTGCCAGCAGTGAAGCTTCTAGCGGCAGCTCCTACAATGAGCAGTTCTTC. Amino acids: CASSEASSGSSYNEQFF.

The chain has TRBV4-2 and TRBJ2-5; possibly TRBD1 for D (6 bases). The CDR3 covers 16 residues. Trimming took 4 bases from V and 0 from J, leaving 15 bases between them. Germline CDR1 is LGHNA and CDR2 is YNFKEQ. The CDR3 sequence is CASSLGVDRNQETQYF. CDR3 coding DNA: TGTGCCAGCAGCCTGGGGGTCGACAGGAACCAAGAGACCCAGTACTTC.

The V gene is TRBV5-1, the J gene TRBJ2-1; 9 nucleotides align to TRBD1. Per the germline V gene, CDR1 is SGHRS and CDR2 is YFSETQ. This CDR3 spans 14 amino acids. Unmatched junction bases numbered 8, after V lost 7 bases and J lost 6 bases. In DNA form, the CDR3 reads TGCGCCAGCGGGTCTGGACAGGGGAGCAATGAGCAGTTCTTC. It specifies CASGSGQGSNEQFF.

J is TRBJ2-3 and V is TRBV19, with TRBD1 identical over 12 bases. J gave up 5 bases and V 6 bases, and 15 bases lay outside the gene matches. The CDR3 covers 18 residues. Germline V gene sequence: CDR1 LNHDA, CDR2 SQIVND (reference sequence). The DNA for the CDR3 is TGTGCCAGTAGCAACCCCGGGACAGGGGGCGCCGAGATAGATACGCAGTATTTT. This translates into CASSNPGTGGAEIDTQYF. The full variable domain, in which reference TRBV19 and TRBJ2-3 provide the parts outside the CDR3, is DGGITQSPKYLFRKEGQNVTLSCEQNLNHDAMYWYRQDPGQGLRLIYYSQIVNDFQKGDIAEGYSVSREKKESFPLTVTSAQKNPTAFYLCASSNPGTGGAEIDTQYFGPGTRLTVL.

The gene calls are TRBV2 and TRBJ2-4, with D possibly matching TRBD2 (7 bases). Germline V CDR1 and CDR2: SNHLY, FYNNEI. CDR3 length: 16 residues. With 6 bases removed from V and 2 bases from J, the gap between germline ends came to 17 bases. CDR3 in amino acids: CASRRGGEGTKNIQYF. The CDR3 DNA reads as TGTGCCAGCAGAAGAGGGGGGGAGGGGACCAAAAACATTCAGTACTTC.

The chain employs TRBV19 and TRBJ2-7; 8 bases are shared with TRBD1. The CDR3 covers 13 residues. Germline CDR1 reads LNHDA; CDR2 reads SQIVND (reference sequence). V trimming: 6 bases; J trimming: 3 bases; junction bases outside the gene matches: 4. This chain's CDR3 is CASSLGQDYEQYF. Here the CDR3 DNA reads TGTGCCAGTAGCCTGGGACAGGACTACGAGCAGTACTTC.

The chain employs TRBV11-3 and TRBJ1-6, with 9 bases lining up with TRBD1. Looked up from germline, CDR1 is SGHNT and CDR2 is YENEEA. J lost 5 bases, V lost 5 bases, and 10 bases had no gene match. There are 17 residues in the CDR3. The CDR3 DNA reads as TGTGCCAGCAGCACCGGGACAGGGACATTCGATAATTCACCCCTCCACTTT. Its protein is CASSTGTGTFDNSPLHF.

This clone has a count of ten or more. This same CDR3 is encoded by further DNA sequences in the sample. The chain recombines TRBV5-1 with TRBJ1-2; TRBD1 agrees at 8 bases. This CDR3 is 14 amino acids long. In germline, CDR1 is SGHRS, CDR2 YFSETQ. J was trimmed by 4 bases and V by 0 bases; bases with no gene match: 2. The CDR3 loop is CASSLDGQGYGYTF. In DNA, the CDR3 is TGCGCCAGCAGCTTGGACGGACAGGGCTATGGCTACACCTTC.

V gene TRBV7-8 combines with J gene TRBJ1-2, with 7 bases matching TRBD1. The CDR3 extends over 14 amino acids. Looked up from germline, CDR1 is SGHVS and CDR2 is FQNEAQ. V shed 3 bases, J shed 8 bases, and the junction held 9 bases outside the gene matches. Here the CDR3 reads CASSFRDRAQGYTF. CDR3 nucleotide sequence: TGTGCCAGCAGCTTCCGAGACAGGGCGCAGGGCTACACCTTC.

This chain connects TRBV7-2 to TRBJ2-7; D might be TRBD1 (5 bases). In germline, CDR1 is SGHTA, CDR2 FQGNSA. The V and J ends lost 5 bases and 6 bases respectively, with 14 bases between them. The CDR3 covers 13 residues. CDR3 sequence reads: CASSPGPGLEQYF. In DNA form, the CDR3 reads TGTGCCAGCAGCCCCGGTCCAGGGCTCGAGCAGTACTTC.

The rearrangement joins TRBV19 to TRBJ2-6; D remains unclear. The V end was cut by 5 bases, the J end by 3 bases, with 5 bases between. Germline assignment: CDR1 LNHDA and CDR2 SQIVND (reference sequence). The CDR3 is made up of 13 amino acids. The CDR3 reads CASSPDGANVLTF. The CDR3 DNA is TGTGCCAGTAGTCCAGATGGGGCCAACGTCCTGACTTTC. Looking up the rest from reference TRBV19 and TRBJ2-6 gives the full variable domain: DGGITQSPKYLFRKEGQNVTLSCEQNLNHDAMYWYRQDPGQGLRLIYYSQIVNDFQKGDIAEGYSVSREKKESFPLTVTSAQKNPTAFYLCASSPDGANVLTFGAGSRLTVL.

In DNA, the CDR3 is TGTGCCAGTACCCCCAGACTAGCGGGGAGCACAGATACGCAGTATTTT. This codes for CASTPRLAGSTDTQYF. The chain carries TRBV19 and TRBJ2-3, with 11 bases that match TRBD2. The CDR3 runs 16 residues. Germline V gene sequence: CDR1 LNHDA, CDR2 SQIVND (reference sequence). V shed 7 bases, J shed 0 bases, and the junction held 6 bases outside the gene matches.

This chain connects TRBV7-2 to TRBJ2-1; TRBD2 aligns across 7 bases. This CDR3 is 16 amino acids long. V dropped 2 bases and J dropped 2; count of bases not matched to a gene: 6. Germline V gene data show CDR1 as SGHTA and CDR2 as FQGNSA. The CDR3, as DNA: TGTGCCAGCAGCTTAATGGGAGGGCCGACCTACAATGAGCAGTTCTTC. It codes for CASSLMGGPTYNEQFF.

The J gene is TRBJ1-3, the V gene TRBV7-9; TRBD1 aligns across 7 bases. The V segment lost 0 bases and the J segment 2 bases; nucleotides outside the gene matches: 4. This CDR3 is 16 amino acids long. Germline CDR1 SEHNR, CDR2 FQNEAQ (reference sequence). CDR3 amino acids: CASSLARGRPGNTIYF. The DNA of the CDR3 is TGTGCCAGCAGCTTAGCGAGGGGGCGGCCTGGAAACACCATATATTTT. Looking up the rest from reference TRBV7-9 and TRBJ1-3 gives the full variable domain: DTGVSQNPRHKITKRGQNVTFRCDPISEHNRLYWYRQTLGQGPEFLTYFQNEAQLEKSRLLSDRFSAERPKGSFSTLEIQRTEQGDSAMYLCASSLARGRPGNTIYFGEGSWLTVV.

The CDR3 DNA reads TGTGCCAGCAGCTTAGTAATGGGACAAAACTATGGCTACACCTTC. It is translated as CASSLVMGQNYGYTF. The V gene is TRBV11-2, the J gene TRBJ1-2, with D possibly being TRBD1 (6 bases). Deletions cut 1 base from V and 2 bases from J, with 11 bases between. CDR1 is SGHAT, CDR2 FQNNGV, per germline. The CDR3 runs to 15 residues.

This chain connects TRBV14 to TRBJ2-1, with 15 bases aligning to TRBD2. CDR3 size: 17 residues. Germline CDR1 and CDR2: SGHDN and FVKESK. Germline trimming cut 3 bases from V and 4 bases from J; bases unmatched to any gene: 4. CDR3 loop: CASSHRTSGRVYNEQFF. The CDR3 DNA follows: TGTGCCAGCAGCCACCGGACTAGCGGGAGGGTTTACAATGAGCAGTTCTTC.

The DNA for the CDR3 is TGTGCCAGTAGTAGCCGCCTACTAGCGGGAGGGCCTAGGGGATTGGCCCAGTACTTC. It specifies CASSSRLLAGGPRGLAQYF. This chain links TRBV19 with TRBJ2-5; TRBD2 agrees at 13 bases. Germline lookup yields CDR1 LNHDA and CDR2 SQIVND (reference sequence). The CDR3 spans 19 residues. J was trimmed by 9 bases and V by 4 bases; bases with no gene match: 20.

The chain has TRBV5-4 and TRBJ2-7; D perhaps matches TRBD1 (6 bases). Deletions cut 4 bases from V and 4 bases from J, with 18 bases between. CDR3 length: 15 residues. The germline CDR1 and CDR2 sequences are SGHNT and YYREEE (reference sequence). The CDR3 spells CASSRMGQGKYEQYF. As DNA, the CDR3 is TGTGCCAGCAGCCGGATGGGGCAGGGGAAATACGAGCAGTACTTC.

V is TRBV4-2 and J is TRBJ1-2, with TRBD1 identical over 7 bases. The CDR3 runs 14 residues. Per germline, CDR1 LGHNA and CDR2 YNFKEQ. Germline trimming cut 4 bases from V and 5 bases from J; bases unmatched to any gene: 7. Written as DNA, the CDR3 is TGTGCCAGCAGCCGGTACGAGACAGGGTATGGCTACACCTTC. This sequence encodes CASSRYETGYGYTF.

The chain couples TRBV9 to TRBJ2-3; no definite D call. The germline V gene encodes CDR1 SGDLS and CDR2 YYNGEE. The CDR3 extends over 14 amino acids. Trimming cost V 0 bases and J 6 bases, with 11 bases left between them. The CDR3 coding sequence is TGTGCCAGCAGCGTAGGATCCCCCGCGGATACGCAGTATTTT. Translation gives CASSVGSPADTQYF.

The J gene is TRBJ1-5, the V gene TRBV7-2; TRBD1 agrees at 7 bases. Germline CDR1 reads SGHTA; CDR2 reads FQGNSA. This CDR3 comprises 15 residues. V lost 5 bases to trimming and J lost 4 bases; unmatched junction nucleotides: 8. The CDR3 DNA sequence: TGTGCCAGCAGCCCAGGGGGGACATCAAATCAGCCCCAGCATTTT. It specifies CASSPGGTSNQPQHF. The full variable domain, in which reference TRBV7-2 and TRBJ1-5 provide the parts outside the CDR3, is GAGVSQSPSNKVTEKGKDVELRCDPISGHTALYWYRQSLGQGLEFLIYFQGNSAPDKSGLPSDRFSAERTGGSVSTLTIQRTQQEDSAVYLCASSPGGTSNQPQHFGDGTRLSIL.

The chain carries TRBV9 and TRBJ1-2; TRBD1 is a possible D gene (6 bases). Germline lookup yields CDR1 SGDLS and CDR2 YYNGEE. This CDR3 comprises 14 residues. V lost 0 bases, J lost 6 bases, and 12 bases lay in between. The CDR3 loop is CASSVEGVEDGYTF. CDR3 sequence (DNA): TGTGCCAGCAGCGTAGAGGGGGTAGAGGATGGCTACACCTTC. The whole variable domain, remainder taken from reference TRBV9 and TRBJ1-2, is DSGVTQTPKHLITATGQRVTLRCSPRSGDLSVYWYQQSLDQGLQFLIQYYNGEERAKGNILERFSAQQFPDLHSELNLSSLELGDSALYFCASSVEGVEDGYTFGSGTRLTVV.

This sequence joins TRBV7-9 and TRBJ1-2; D is undetermined. This CDR3 contains 14 residues. Trimming cost V 1 base and J 3 bases, with 9 bases left between them. Germline lookup yields CDR1 SEHNR and CDR2 FQNEAQ (reference sequence). CDR3 in amino acids: CASSLVGEDYGYTF. CDR3 coding DNA: TGTGCCAGCAGCTTAGTAGGAGAGGACTATGGCTACACCTTC.